The rows below give T cell receptor beta chains drawn from one sample of a study of T cells in tuberculosis. TCRdb's table, derived via immunoSEQ multiplex PCR, lists solely in-frame clones and lacks some. This table holds about 40,000 clones, 94% found once. Sample: PBMCs. Receptor source: a donor aged 10-29 years with latent tuberculosis or without tuberculosis infection. Some clones in this sample may be carry-over from other donors' samples. Each CDR3 is given with its conserved first and last residue. The D gene is left open where the match is weak. Not every row has a clone size; where given, it reads once, few, many or a size class.

- TRBJ1-1 - TRBV30 CAWARGAGTEAFF TGTGCCTGGGCCCGGGGGGCCGGCACTGAAGCTTTCTTT
- TRBJ2-5 - TRBV10-3 CAIRKGVTETQYF TGTGCCATCAGAAAAGGAGTTACAGAGACCCAGTACTTC
- TRBJ2-7 - TRBV18 CASSPGANYEQYF TGTGCCAGCTCACCAGGGGCTAACTACGAGCAGTACTTC
- TRBJ1-2 - TRBV15 CATSRDKAGGFYGYTF TGTGCCACCAGCAGAGATAAGGCGGGCGGATTCTATGGCTACACCTTC
TRBD2 TRBJ2-1 - TRBV9 CASSVGIAGTYNEQFF TGTGCCAGCAGCGTAGGAATAGCGGGGACCTACAATGAGCAGTTCTTC
TRBD1 TRBJ2-1 - TRBV19 CASSIRQDRVHEQFF TGTGCCAGTAGTATCCGTCAGGACAGGGTGCATGAGCAGTTCTTC
- TRBJ1-1 - TRBV7-8 CASSPQGGRANTEAFF TGTGCCAGCAGCCCCCAAGGTGGCAGGGCGAACACTGAAGCTTTCTTT
TRBD1 TRBJ2-1 - TRBV10-2 CASSGDRVSYNEQFF TGCGCCAGCAGTGGGGACAGAGTTTCCTACAATGAGCAGTTCTTC
TRBD1 TRBJ1-6 - TRBV12-5 CASGMGQWNSPLHF TGTGCTAGTGGTATGGGACAGTGGAATTCACCCCTCCACTTT
TRBD2 TRBJ2-1 medium-sized TRBV6-1 CAISGLAGRNEQFF TGTGCCATATCAGGACTAGCGGGGCGCAATGAGCAGTTCTTC
TRBD1 TRBJ1-2 - TRBV5-6 CASSAPLDAADRGNGYTF TGTGCCAGCAGCGCACCCCTAGATGCCGCAGACAGGGGGAATGGCTACACCTTC
- TRBJ1-2 once TRBV6-5 CASSYASDYGYTF TGTGCCAGCAGTTACGCCTCGGACTATGGCTACACCTTC
TRBD1 TRBJ2-1 - TRBV6-5 CASSYDRVGEQFF TGTGCCAGCAGTTATGACAGGGTGGGTGAGCAGTTCTTC
- TRBJ2-7 - TRBV27 CASSLRSYEQYF TGTGCCAGCAGTTTGCGCTCCTACGAGCAGTACTTC
TRBD1 TRBJ2-2 - TRBV9 CASSVSGTGVGELFF TGTGCCAGCAGCGTCAGTGGGACAGGGGTAGGGGAGCTGTTTTTT
- TRBJ1-3 - TRBV7-9 CASSSTAKTGNTIYF TGTGCCAGCAGCTCGACAGCGAAAACTGGAAACACCATATATTTT
- TRBJ2-1 few TRBV4-3 CASSQARGRLVTPRYNEQFF TGCGCCAGCAGCCAGGCAAGAGGCCGACTAGTTACCCCGCGGTACAATGAGCAGTTCTTC
TRBD1 TRBJ1-4 - TRBV5-1 CASSLNRGSSSTNEKLFF TGCGCCAGCAGCTTGAACAGGGGATCCTCCTCAACTAATGAAAAACTGTTTTTT
- TRBJ1-4 - TRBV10-2 CASSDFGKTNEKLFF TGCGCCAGCAGTGATTTCGGGAAGACTAATGAAAAACTGTTTTTT
TRBD1 TRBJ1-1 - TRBV10-3 CAITERTGYTEAFF TGTGCCATCACCGAACGGACAGGATACACTGAAGCTTTCTTT
- TRBJ2-3 - TRBV10-1 CASSSTVPDTQYF TGCGCCAGCAGTAGTACGGTGCCAGATACGCAGTATTTT
- TRBJ2-5 - TRBV5-1 CASSPGLSEETQYF TGCGCCAGCAGCCCGGGACTGAGTGAGGAGACCCAGTACTTC
- TRBJ1-2 - TRBV2 CASRNTSPNYGYTF TGTGCCAGCAGAAACACCTCTCCCAACTATGGCTACACCTTC
- TRBJ2-5 - TRBV5-4 CASSIDQGTQYF TGTGCCAGTAGCATAGACCAGGGAACCCAGTACTTC